This passage covers 5 T cell receptor beta chains from one sample sequenced in a study of OX40 agonist ivuxolimab in advanced cancers. Sequencing used immunoSEQ multiplex PCR; TCRdb keeps in-frame clones, though not all of them. The data hold 70,000 to 80,000 clones, with 70% to 90% observed a single time. The material sequenced was CD4+ or CD8+ T cells sorted from blood, taken in a trial of the OX40 agonist ivuxolimab. These receptor sequences come from an adult with an advanced solid tumor such as melanoma, head and neck, liver or kidney cancer.

This chain connects TRBV12-5 to TRBJ2-3, with TRBD1 as a possible D gene (6 bases). CDR3 length: 12 amino acids. Per the germline V gene, CDR1 is LGHNT and CDR2 is FRNRAP. The V gene lost 8 bases and the J gene lost 8 bases, with 14 bases spanning the gap. In nucleotides, the CDR3 is TGTGCTAGTAAGGTGGGACATTTTACGCAGTATTTT. Its translation is CASKVGHFTQYF.

This clone came up once. The genes are TRBV10-3 and TRBJ2-3, with 8 bases identical to TRBD2. Trimming removed 6 bases from V and 4 bases from J; junction bases left unmatched: 6. There are 14 residues in the CDR3. Per germline, CDR1 ENHRY and CDR2 SYGVKD. CDR3 in DNA: TGTGCCATCAGGAACGGGAGGGGCGCAGATACGCAGTATTTT. Translating gives CAIRNGRGADTQYF.

V and J are TRBV5-1 and TRBJ2-6; perhaps TRBD2 as D (6 bases). Germline V gene data show CDR1 as SGHRS and CDR2 as YFSETQ. The V end lost 0 bases, the J end lost 0 bases, and 10 bases lay between the germline ends. The CDR3 has 17 residues. CDR3 nucleotide sequence: TGCGCCAGCAGCTTGGGACTAGGGGACTCTGGGGCCAACGTCCTGACTTTC. Its protein product is CASSLGLGDSGANVLTF.

V gene TRBV6-1 combines with J gene TRBJ2-7, with 9 positions matching TRBD1. CDR3 length: 13 amino acids. Germline CDR1 and CDR2: MNHNS and SASEGT. Trimming at V came to 9 bases and at J to 4 bases, leaving 7 bases not matched to a gene. The CDR3 DNA reads as TGTGCCAGTGTGGACAGGGGCTGGTACGAGCAGTACTTC. Translation: CASVDRGWYEQYF.

DNA for the CDR3: TGTGCCAGCAGCGTAGAGGGTAGAGGTGAGCAGTTCTTC. It is translated as CASSVEGRGEQFF. The chain carries TRBV9 and TRBJ2-1; the D is unclear. The CDR3 is 13 amino acids. The germline V gene has CDR1 SGDLS and CDR2 YYNGEE. Trimming removed 0 bases from V and 9 bases from J, with 10 bases in between.